A few counts support the clone carrying this TCR beta chain. Per the original methods: Reference gene primer amplification gave estimated nucleated cell counts. Sequenced by immunoSEQ multiplex PCR; TCRdb stores in-frame clones only, minus some. V and J calls and clone size are those listed in that table; D and trimming were worked out from the DNA. The sample has over 100,000 clones; roughly three quarters are singletons. This sample is drawn from a study of blood T cell repertoires in COVID-19. Across the whole study: There were acute and convalescent COVID-19 samples, and they came from the United States, Italy and Spain. T cells, B-cell-depleted T cells, or PBMCs provided the cDNA or gDNA that served as material.

The CDR3 sequence is 16 residues long. From germline, CDR1 is SEHNR and CDR2 FQNEAQ (reference sequence). V lost 0 bases and J lost 0, with 12 bases in between. The chain couples TRBV7-9 to TRBJ2-7, with D perhaps TRBD1 (6 bases). The receptor was derived from a woman in her sixties or seventies with acute or convalescent COVID-19. Input material: peripheral blood. The CDR3 loop reads CASSLAAGEFSYEQYF. The CDR3, as DNA: TGTGCCAGCAGCTTAGCGGCAGGGGAGTTCTCCTACGAGCAGTACTTC.